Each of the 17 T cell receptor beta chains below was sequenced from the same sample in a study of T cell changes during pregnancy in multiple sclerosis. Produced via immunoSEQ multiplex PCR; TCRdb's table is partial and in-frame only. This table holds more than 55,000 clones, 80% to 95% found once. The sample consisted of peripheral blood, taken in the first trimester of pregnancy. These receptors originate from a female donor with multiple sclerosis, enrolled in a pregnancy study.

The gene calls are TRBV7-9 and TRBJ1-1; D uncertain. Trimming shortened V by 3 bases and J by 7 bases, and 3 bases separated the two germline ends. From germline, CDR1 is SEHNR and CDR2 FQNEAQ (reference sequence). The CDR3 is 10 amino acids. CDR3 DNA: TGTGCCAGCAGCTTTCTTGAAGCTTTCTTT. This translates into CASSFLEAFF.

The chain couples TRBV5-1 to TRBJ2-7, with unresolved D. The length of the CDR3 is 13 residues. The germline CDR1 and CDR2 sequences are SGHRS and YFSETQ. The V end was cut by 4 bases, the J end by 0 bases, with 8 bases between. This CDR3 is CASSPAASYEQYF. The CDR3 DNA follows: TGCGCCAGCAGCCCCGCGGCCTCCTACGAGCAGTACTTC.

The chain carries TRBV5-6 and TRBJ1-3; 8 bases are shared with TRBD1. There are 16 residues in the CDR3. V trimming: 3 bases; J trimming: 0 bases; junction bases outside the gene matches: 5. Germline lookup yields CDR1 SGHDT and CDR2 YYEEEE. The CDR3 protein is CASSYLDRASGNTIYF. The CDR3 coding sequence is TGTGCCAGCAGCTACTTGGACAGGGCCTCTGGAAACACCATATATTTT.

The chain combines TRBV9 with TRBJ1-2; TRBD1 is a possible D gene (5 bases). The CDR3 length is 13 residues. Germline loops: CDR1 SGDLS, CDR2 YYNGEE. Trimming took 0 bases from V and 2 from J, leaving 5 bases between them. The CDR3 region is CASSVDRNYGYTF. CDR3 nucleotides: TGTGCCAGCAGCGTAGACAGGAACTATGGCTACACCTTC.

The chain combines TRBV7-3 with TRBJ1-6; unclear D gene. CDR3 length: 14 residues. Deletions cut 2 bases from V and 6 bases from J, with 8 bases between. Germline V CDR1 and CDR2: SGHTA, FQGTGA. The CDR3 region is CASSLVQANSPLHF. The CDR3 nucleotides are TGTGCCAGCAGCTTAGTCCAGGCTAATTCACCCCTCCACTTT.

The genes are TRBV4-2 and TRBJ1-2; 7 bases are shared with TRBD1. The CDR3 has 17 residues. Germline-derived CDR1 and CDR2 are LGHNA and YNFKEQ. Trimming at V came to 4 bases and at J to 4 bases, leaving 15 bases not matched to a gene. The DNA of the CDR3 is TGTGCCAGCAGCCTTGGTTCCGCGGGACAGTCCCTCTATGGCTACACCTTC. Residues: CASSLGSAGQSLYGYTF.

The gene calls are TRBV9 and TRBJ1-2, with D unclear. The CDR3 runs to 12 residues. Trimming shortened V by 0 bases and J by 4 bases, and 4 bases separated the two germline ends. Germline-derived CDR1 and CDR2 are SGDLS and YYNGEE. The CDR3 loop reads CASSVAGYGYTF. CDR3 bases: TGTGCCAGCAGCGTAGCAGGCTATGGCTACACCTTC.

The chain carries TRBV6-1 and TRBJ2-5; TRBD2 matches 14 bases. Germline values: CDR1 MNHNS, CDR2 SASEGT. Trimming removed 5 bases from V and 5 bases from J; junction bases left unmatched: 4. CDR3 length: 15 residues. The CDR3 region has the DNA TGTGCCAGCAGTAAGGGACTAGCGGGGGTGGAGACCCAGTACTTC. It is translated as CASSKGLAGVETQYF.

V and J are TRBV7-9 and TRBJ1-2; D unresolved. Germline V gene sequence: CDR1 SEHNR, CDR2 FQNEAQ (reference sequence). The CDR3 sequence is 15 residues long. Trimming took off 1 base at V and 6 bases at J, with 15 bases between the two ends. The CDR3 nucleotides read TGTGCCAGCAGCTTAGAGAAGAGGGCAGGAGATGGCTACACCTTC. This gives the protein CASSLEKRAGDGYTF.

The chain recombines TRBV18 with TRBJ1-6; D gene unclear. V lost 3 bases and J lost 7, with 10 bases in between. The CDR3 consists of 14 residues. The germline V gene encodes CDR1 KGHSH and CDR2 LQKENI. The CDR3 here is CASSPLDINSPLHF. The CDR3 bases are TGTGCCAGCTCACCTTTAGACATCAATTCACCCCTCCACTTT.

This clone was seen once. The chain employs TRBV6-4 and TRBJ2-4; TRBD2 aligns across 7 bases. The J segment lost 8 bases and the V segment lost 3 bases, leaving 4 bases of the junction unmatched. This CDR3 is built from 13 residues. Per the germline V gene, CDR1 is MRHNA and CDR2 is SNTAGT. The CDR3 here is CASSEQAGDIQYF. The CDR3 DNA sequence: TGTGCCAGCAGTGAACAGGCGGGAGACATTCAGTACTTC.

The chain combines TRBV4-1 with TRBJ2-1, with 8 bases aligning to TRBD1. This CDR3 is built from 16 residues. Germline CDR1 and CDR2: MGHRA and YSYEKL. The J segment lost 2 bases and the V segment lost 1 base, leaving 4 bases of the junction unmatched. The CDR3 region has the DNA TGCGCCAGCAGCCAAGGGACAGGGCTTCCCTACAATGAGCAGTTCTTC. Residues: CASSQGTGLPYNEQFF.

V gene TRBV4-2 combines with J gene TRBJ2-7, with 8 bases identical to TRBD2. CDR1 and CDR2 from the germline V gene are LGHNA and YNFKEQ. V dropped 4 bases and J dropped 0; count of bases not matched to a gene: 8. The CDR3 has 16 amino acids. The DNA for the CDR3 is TGTGCCAGCAGCCCGGTGACCGGGACTAGCTCCTACGAGCAGTACTTC. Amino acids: CASSPVTGTSSYEQYF.

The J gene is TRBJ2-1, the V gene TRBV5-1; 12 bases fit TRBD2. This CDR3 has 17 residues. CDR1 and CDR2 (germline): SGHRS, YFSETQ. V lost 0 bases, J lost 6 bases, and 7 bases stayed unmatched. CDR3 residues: CASSLGASGGAINEQFF. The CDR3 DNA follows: TGCGCCAGCAGCTTGGGGGCTAGCGGGGGGGCCATCAATGAGCAGTTCTTC.

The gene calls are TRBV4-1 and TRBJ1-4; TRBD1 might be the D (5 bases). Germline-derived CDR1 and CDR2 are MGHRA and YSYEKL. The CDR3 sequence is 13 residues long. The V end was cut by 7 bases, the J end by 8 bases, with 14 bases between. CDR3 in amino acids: CASNRPGEEKLFF. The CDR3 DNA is TGCGCCAGCAACCGTCCGGGGGAAGAAAAACTGTTTTTT.

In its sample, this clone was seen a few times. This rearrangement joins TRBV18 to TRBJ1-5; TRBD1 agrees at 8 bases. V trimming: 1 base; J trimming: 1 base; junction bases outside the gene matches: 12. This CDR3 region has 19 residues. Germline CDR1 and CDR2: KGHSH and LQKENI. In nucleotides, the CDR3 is TGTGCCAGCTCACCACGTCCTCAGGGGGCTATGGACAGCAATCAGCCCCAGCATTTT. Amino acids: CASSPRPQGAMDSNQPQHF.

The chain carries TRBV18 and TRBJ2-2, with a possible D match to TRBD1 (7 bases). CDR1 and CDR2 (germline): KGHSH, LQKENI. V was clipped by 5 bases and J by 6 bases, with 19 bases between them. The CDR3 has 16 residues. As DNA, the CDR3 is TGTGCCAGCTCATCGGGACAGCCCTCGGGGGCCGGGGAGCTGTTTTTT. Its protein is CASSSGQPSGAGELFF.